These 26 T cell receptor beta chains came from one sample sequenced in a study of cytomegalovirus exposure and HLA in healthy donors. Both 60 Vbeta primers and 13 Jbeta primers went into the PCR. The protocol was immunoSEQ multiplex PCR, while the TCRdb copy is restricted to in-frame clones and leaves out a portion. The sample yields about 200,000 clones, 75% to 80% seen once. Material: PBMCs. Receptor source: a male donor in good health and CMV-seronegative.

This chain joins TRBV4-3 and TRBJ1-6; 9 nucleotides line up with TRBD1. This CDR3 is 16 amino acids long. Germline trimming cut 0 bases from V and 8 bases from J; bases unmatched to any gene: 5. Germline lookup yields CDR1 LGHNA and CDR2 YSLEER. The CDR3 nucleotides are TGCGCCAGCAGCCAAGAATGGGACAGGGTCTATTCACCCCTCCACTTT. This sequence encodes CASSQEWDRVYSPLHF.

This clone was seen more than once but under ten times. V and J are TRBV30 and TRBJ1-2; D gene uncertain. The V end lost 1 base, the J end lost 8 bases, and 8 bases lay between the germline ends. The CDR3 runs to 11 residues. In germline, CDR1 is GTSNPN, CDR2 SVGIG (reference sequence). CDR3 loop: CAWSDFGGYTF. DNA for the CDR3: TGTGCCTGGAGTGACTTCGGGGGCTACACCTTC.

The V gene is TRBV11-2, the J gene TRBJ2-2; tentative D call: TRBD1 (5 bases). The CDR3 has 15 residues. V lost 5 bases and J lost 6, with 16 bases in between. Germline V CDR1 and CDR2: SGHAT, FQNNGV. The CDR3 bases are TGTGCCAGCAGCCGGGTAGTAGGGGCGGCCGGGGAGCTGTTTTTT. Translating gives CASSRVVGAAGELFF. Using reference TRBV11-2 and TRBJ2-2 for the parts outside the CDR3, the full variable domain is EAGVAQSPRYKIIEKRQSVAFWCNPISGHATLYWYQQILGQGPKLLIQFQNNGVVDDSQLPKDRFSAERLKGVDSTLKIQPAKLEDSAVYLCASSRVVGAAGELFFGEGSRLTVL.

This clone was observed a few times. CDR3 region: CASSPLGRGSNYGYTF. CDR3 in DNA: TGTGCCAGCTCACCGTTGGGCCGGGGTTCTAACTATGGCTACACCTTC. The chain employs TRBV18 and TRBJ1-2; D gene unclear. CDR3 length: 16 residues. The germline V and J ends were trimmed by 3 bases and 0 bases, with 14 bases remaining between them. Germline V CDR1 and CDR2: KGHSH, LQKENI. Filled out from reference TRBV18 and TRBJ1-2, the complete variable domain reads NAGVMQNPRHLVRRRGQEARLRCSPMKGHSHVYWYRQLPEEGLKFMVYLQKENIIDESGMPKERFSAEFPKEGPSILRIQQVVRGDSAAYFCASSPLGRGSNYGYTFGSGTRLTVV.

The J gene is TRBJ2-4, the V gene TRBV7-8; 8 nucleotides align to TRBD2. The CDR3 spans 13 residues. Unmatched junction bases numbered 11, after V lost 4 bases and J lost 15 bases. Germline-derived CDR1 and CDR2 are SGHVS and FQNEAQ. As DNA, the CDR3 is TGTGCCAGCAGCTCAAGGCGCGGGGGGCATAGGTACTTC. It is translated as CASSSRRGGHRYF.

This clone was observed once. The V and J genes are TRBV6-1 and TRBJ2-1; 11 bases agree with TRBD2. V lost 3 bases, J lost 13 bases, and 5 bases stayed unmatched. Germline CDR1 reads MNHNS; CDR2 reads SASEGT. The CDR3 spans 13 residues. The CDR3, as DNA: TGTGCCAGCAGTGACCAACTAGCGGGAGAACAGTTCTTC. It yields the protein CASSDQLAGEQFF.

This clone was counted only a few times. The chain uses TRBV28 and TRBJ1-4; a weak D match, TRBD1 (6 bases). Trimming removed 8 bases from V and 8 bases from J, with 15 bases in between. CDR1 is MDHEN, CDR2 SYDVKM, per germline. The CDR3 contains 13 residues. CDR3 in DNA: TGTGCCAGCGGGACACCGGCTCGGGAAAAACTGTTTTTT. Translation: CASGTPAREKLFF.

This clone was detected only a few times. In DNA form, the CDR3 reads TGTGCCTGGAGTGTAGGCAGGGGGAACACTGAAGCTTTCTTT. The encoded protein is CAWSVGRGNTEAFF. The J gene is TRBJ1-1, the V gene TRBV30; possibly TRBD1 for D (6 bases). The CDR3 consists of 14 residues. Germline CDR1 GTSNPN, CDR2 SVGIG (reference sequence). Between the trimmed V and J ends, which lost 0 bases and 1 base, there was a span of 9 bases.

The chain links TRBV7-3 to TRBJ2-1; the D gene is possibly TRBD1 (7 bases). The V gene lost 4 bases and the J gene lost 2 bases, with 24 bases spanning the gap. Looked up from germline, CDR1 is SGHTA and CDR2 is FQGTGA. The CDR3 contains 19 residues. The CDR3 nucleotides are TGTGCCAGCAGCTCGCTAGGCGGGATACAGGGGTTTACCTACAATGAGCAGTTCTTC. It is translated as CASSSLGGIQGFTYNEQFF.

The chain carries TRBV6-4 and TRBJ1-1; unclear D gene. V dropped 6 bases and J dropped 4 bases, with 18 bases sitting between them. The length of the CDR3 is 15 residues. Per germline, CDR1 MRHNA and CDR2 SNTAGT. The CDR3 sequence is CASRGRRAWVTEAFF. In nucleotides, the CDR3 is TGTGCCAGCAGGGGCCGGCGAGCATGGGTCACTGAAGCTTTCTTT.

The chain recombines TRBV11-2 with TRBJ2-5; no definite D call. Germline CDR1 is SGHAT and CDR2 is FQNNGV. With 1 base removed from V and 2 bases from J, the gap between germline ends came to 8 bases. The CDR3 is 14 residues long. CDR3 DNA: TGTGCCAGCAGCTTAGTCCGCCAGCAAGAGACCCAGTACTTC. It specifies CASSLVRQQETQYF. Drawing the rest from reference TRBV11-2 and TRBJ2-5, the complete variable domain is EAGVAQSPRYKIIEKRQSVAFWCNPISGHATLYWYQQILGQGPKLLIQFQNNGVVDDSQLPKDRFSAERLKGVDSTLKIQPAKLEDSAVYLCASSLVRQQETQYFGPGTRLLVL.

The V call is TRBV7-2, the J call TRBJ2-7; 9 bases are a match to TRBD2. This CDR3 is 14 amino acids long. In germline, CDR1 is SGHTA, CDR2 FQGNSA. With V trimmed by 3 bases and J by 2 bases, 2 bases remained unmatched. CDR3 residues: CASSLTSGAYEQYF. The CDR3 DNA sequence: TGTGCCAGCAGCTTGACTAGCGGAGCCTACGAGCAGTACTTC. Looking up the rest from reference TRBV7-2 and TRBJ2-7 gives the full variable domain: GAGVSQSPSNKVTEKGKDVELRCDPISGHTALYWYRQSLGQGLEFLIYFQGNSAPDKSGLPSDRFSAERTGGSVSTLTIQRTQQEDSAVYLCASSLTSGAYEQYFGPGTRLTVT.

The chain recombines TRBV6-5 with TRBJ2-7; a possible D gene is TRBD2 (6 bases). Looked up from germline, CDR1 is MNHEY and CDR2 is SVGAGI. The CDR3 runs to 16 residues. V was pared by 2 bases and J by 5 bases, with 19 bases between. As DNA, the CDR3 is TGTGCCAGCAGTTACGCGGCAGGGCCGGGGGTTAACGAGCAGTACTTC. This codes for CASSYAAGPGVNEQYF.

This clone was observed a few times. V is TRBV6-4 and J is TRBJ2-7; D perhaps matches TRBD2 (5 bases). This CDR3 is 15 amino acids long. V was clipped by 3 bases and J by 0 bases, with 12 bases between them. Germline CDR1 reads MRHNA; CDR2 reads SNTAGT. CDR3 residues: CASSEFLGSSYEQYF. The CDR3 nucleotides are TGTGCCAGCAGTGAATTCCTAGGGAGCTCCTACGAGCAGTACTTC.

This chain uses TRBV28 with TRBJ2-1, with TRBD2 as a possible D gene (6 bases). The CDR3 has 14 amino acids. Germline CDR1 and CDR2: MDHEN and SYDVKM. Trimming shortened V by 3 bases and J by 7 bases, and 13 bases separated the two germline ends. The CDR3 coding sequence is TGTGCCAGCAGTTTTCTTGGAGGGAGGAATGAGCAGTTCTTC. This translates into CASSFLGGRNEQFF.

The V and J genes are TRBV27 and TRBJ2-1; TRBD1 matches at 9 bases. Germline CDR1 reads MNHEY; CDR2 reads SMNVEV (reference sequence). V was clipped by 5 bases and J by 6 bases; unmatched bases: 5. The CDR3 is 14 residues long. Written as DNA, the CDR3 is TGTGCCAGCAGTCCCTGGGACAGGGCCAATGAGCAGTTCTTC. Residues: CASSPWDRANEQFF.

This chain links TRBV7-9 with TRBJ2-1; TRBD2 aligns across 9 bases. The V gene end was trimmed by 1 base and the J gene end by 6 bases; junction bases not matched to a gene: 7. Germline V gene sequence: CDR1 SEHNR, CDR2 FQNEAQ (reference sequence). The CDR3 totals 16 residues. CDR3 loop: CASSLVAGAPFNEQFF. The CDR3 DNA reads as TGTGCCAGCAGCTTAGTAGCGGGAGCCCCCTTCAATGAGCAGTTCTTC.

This sequence joins TRBV9 and TRBJ2-3, with a possible D match to TRBD2 (6 bases). The CDR3 is 16 amino acids. V lost 3 bases and J lost 3, with 17 bases in between. Looked up from germline, CDR1 is SGDLS and CDR2 is YYNGEE. The CDR3 DNA follows: TGTGCCAGCAGCGCCAGCTCCGGGGGTGGGACAGATACGCAGTATTTT. Its protein product is CASSASSGGGTDTQYF. Drawing the rest from reference TRBV9 and TRBJ2-3, the complete variable domain is DSGVTQTPKHLITATGQRVTLRCSPRSGDLSVYWYQQSLDQGLQFLIQYYNGEERAKGNILERFSAQQFPDLHSELNLSSLELGDSALYFCASSASSGGGTDTQYFGPGTRLTVL.

This chain uses TRBV5-1 with TRBJ1-4; the D gene is possibly TRBD1 (6 bases). CDR3 length equals 14 residues. Germline V gives CDR1 SGHRS, CDR2 YFSETQ. The V end was cut by 7 bases, the J end by 3 bases, with 13 bases between. The CDR3 spells CASADRTSNEKLFF. Written as DNA, the CDR3 is TGCGCCAGCGCCGACAGGACCTCTAATGAAAAACTGTTTTTT.

To note about this clone: One end of the junction fails to match germline, which may point to a read error. This chain connects TRBV9 to TRBJ2-7; 7 bases agree with TRBD1. Germline V gene lookup returns CDR1 SGDLS and CDR2 YYNGEE. The CDR3 sequence is 14 residues long. The CDR3, as DNA: TGTGCCAGCAGCCCAGGCTACAGGGGATACGAGCAGCACTTC. Protein sequence: CASSPGYRGYEQHF.

The rearrangement links TRBV7-6 to TRBJ1-3; TRBD1 aligns across 8 bases. The J segment lost 9 bases and the V segment lost 2 bases, leaving 9 bases of the junction unmatched. The CDR3 runs 15 residues. CDR1 SGHVS and CDR2 FNYEAQ come from the germline V gene. CDR3 region: CASSLTGQGVSTIYF. CDR3 DNA sequence: TGTGCCAGCAGCTTAACTGGACAGGGAGTTTCCACCATATATTTT.

This chain links TRBV27 with TRBJ2-2; 11 nucleotides align to TRBD2. CDR1 and CDR2 (germline): MNHEY, SMNVEV (reference sequence). The CDR3 extends over 14 amino acids. J lost 7 bases, V lost 9 bases, and 7 bases had no gene match. For the CDR3, the DNA is TGTGCCAGTAGCGGGAGGGGTTACATCGGGGAGCTGTTTTTT. Its protein is CASSGRGYIGELFF.

This rearrangement joins TRBV27 to TRBJ2-5; TRBD2 might be the D (6 bases). Gene TRBJ2-7 matches the end of the DNA better, so the J call may be wrong. Germline loops: CDR1 MNHEY, CDR2 SMNVEV (reference sequence). This CDR3 has 14 amino acids. DNA for the CDR3: TGTGCCAGCAGTTTTGGGGGGATCTTCTACGAGCAGTACTTC. Its translation is CASSFGGIFYEQYF.

The V gene is TRBV6-5, the J gene TRBJ1-2, with 9 bases identical to TRBD1. The V gene's germline CDR1 is MNHEY and CDR2 SVGAGI. The CDR3 is 14 residues long. The V gene end was trimmed by 6 bases and the J gene end by 2 bases; junction bases not matched to a gene: 4. In DNA form, the CDR3 reads TGTGCCAGCAGCGCCACAGGGGGCAACTATGGCTACACCTTC. It encodes CASSATGGNYGYTF.

V usage is TRBV5-1 and J usage is TRBJ1-2; 7 nucleotides match TRBD1. V dropped 5 bases and J dropped 0; count of bases not matched to a gene: 4. This CDR3 is built from 14 residues. Germline V CDR1 and CDR2: SGHRS, YFSETQ. For the CDR3, the DNA is TGCGCCAGCAGAGGGGGCGAATCTAACTATGGCTACACCTTC. This gives the protein CASRGGESNYGYTF.

This chain joins TRBV4-3 and TRBJ2-1; 9 nucleotides match TRBD2. Germline V gene lookup returns CDR1 LGHNA and CDR2 YSLEER. CDR3 length: 16 amino acids. V was clipped by 4 bases and J by 0 bases; unmatched bases: 4. The CDR3 loop is CASSPSGTPSYNEQFF. DNA for the CDR3: TGCGCCAGCAGCCCTAGCGGGACCCCCTCCTACAATGAGCAGTTCTTC.